The rows below give T cell receptor beta chains drawn from one sample of a study of blood T cells in healthy people across ages. In TCRdb, the 5' RACE reads were re-called with MiXCR into one record per CDR3 protein. This table holds about 290,000 distinct CDR3 sequences, roughly 26% found once. Material for sequencing was blood. These receptors originate from a woman in her seventies in good health. Both conserved end residues are part of each CDR3. D genes are given only for firm matches. Clone size is stated in some rows and not others, as once, few, many or a class when expanded.

NA,TRBJ2-5,NA,TRBV7-2,CASSLGPWGQQETQYF,TGTGCCAGCAGCTTAGGGCCCTGGGGCCAGCAAGAGACCCAGTACTTC
NA,TRBJ1-3,NA,TRBV4-3,CASSQDARASGNTIYF,TGCGCCAGCAGCCAAGACGCCAGGGCGTCTGGAAACACCATATATTTT
NA,TRBJ2-1,NA,TRBV10-3,CAISVEQYNEQFF,TGTGCCATCAGTGTGGAACAATACAATGAGCAGTTCTTC
TRBD1,TRBJ1-2,few,TRBV20-1,CSARETGKTNYGYTF,TGCAGTGCTAGAGAGACAGGGAAGACTAACTATGGCTACACCTTC
NA,TRBJ1-6,NA,TRBV11-2,CASSLGGTYNSPLHF,TGTGCCAGCAGCTTAGGGGGGACCTATAATTCACCCCTCCACTTT
NA,TRBJ1-2,few,TRBV27,CASSLTGASNYGYTF,TGTGCCAGCAGTTTGACCGGGGCGTCTAACTATGGCTACACCTTC
NA,TRBJ2-7,NA,TRBV29-1,CSVAYRAREQYF,TGCAGCGTTGCGTACAGGGCTCGGGAGCAGTACTTC
TRBD1,TRBJ1-1,NA,TRBV29-1,CSVEGYRTGGGNTEAFF,TGCAGCGTTGAAGGCTACAGGACAGGGGGTGGGAACACTGAAGCTTTCTTT
NA,TRBJ1-2,NA,TRBV20-1,CSARATGNYGYTF,TGCAGTGCCAGAGCCACTGGTAACTATGGCTACACCTTC
NA,TRBJ2-4,many,TRBV12-3/TRBV12-4,CASGPGDIQYF,TGTGCCAGCGGCCCCGGGGACATTCAGTACTTC
NA,TRBJ2-1,NA,TRBV3-1,CASSQTGLRNEQFF,TGTGCCAGCAGCCAAACAGGGCTTAGGAATGAGCAGTTCTTC
NA,TRBJ2-6,few,TRBV28,CASSFRLPGSGANVLTF,TGTGCCAGCAGTTTTAGGTTGCCAGGCTCTGGGGCCAACGTCCTGACTTTC
NA,TRBJ2-5,NA,TRBV11-2,CASSLADSQETQYF,TGTGCCAGCAGCTTGGCCGACAGCCAAGAGACCCAGTACTTC
TRBD1,TRBJ2-7,NA,TRBV28,CASRPRGTGLVYEQYF,TGTGCCAGCAGGCCAAGGGGGACAGGGCTCGTCTACGAGCAGTACTTC
TRBD2,TRBJ2-2,few,TRBV3-1,CASSLRLARNTGELFF,TGTGCCAGCAGCCTGAGACTAGCGAGGAACACCGGGGAGCTGTTTTTT
NA,TRBJ1-5,NA,TRBV7-6,CASSLDGTGPQHF,TGTGCCAGCAGCTTAGATGGGACCGGGCCCCAGCATTTT
TRBD2,TRBJ2-7,few,TRBV20-1,CSASLASGMYEQYF,TGCAGTGCTAGTCTGGCTAGCGGGATGTACGAGCAGTACTTC
TRBD1,TRBJ2-1,few,TRBV6-2/TRBV6-3,CASSGTGRRHEQFF,TGTGCCAGCAGTGGGACAGGGAGGAGACATGAGCAGTTCTTC
NA,TRBJ2-2,NA,TRBV6-2/TRBV6-3,CASSRKGARTGELFF,TGTGCCAGCAGTAGAAAAGGGGCGCGAACCGGGGAGCTGTTTTTT
NA,TRBJ1-3,few,TRBV28,CATRGGTNSGNTIYF,TGTGCCACCCGTGGGGGGACCAACTCTGGAAACACCATATATTTT
NA,TRBJ2-5,NA,TRBV24-1,CATSDAGRMETQYF,TGTGCCACCAGTGATGCAGGGAGGATGGAGACCCAGTACTTC
TRBD2,TRBJ2-1,few,TRBV6-2/TRBV6-3,CASSYRLAGGSGQFF,TGTGCCAGCAGTTACCGGCTAGCGGGAGGGTCAGGGCAGTTCTTC
NA,TRBJ2-3,NA,TRBV20-1,CSRDSYTDTQYF,TGCAGTCGGGACTCTTACACAGATACGCAGTATTTT
NA,TRBJ2-7,NA,TRBV19,CASSMSRYSYEQYF,TGTGCCAGTAGTATGTCACGGTACTCCTACGAGCAGTACTTC
NA,TRBJ2-5,NA,TRBV4-3,CASSQVGPGVKFF,TGCGCCAGCAGCCAAGTAGGACCAGGGGTTAAGTTCTTC
TRBD2,TRBJ2-5,NA,TRBV2,CAGMAGGWMETQYF,TGTGCCGGAATGGCGGGAGGCTGGATGGAGACCCAGTACTTC
NA,TRBJ1-3,NA,TRBV29-1,CSVGGTKAGNTIYF,TGCAGCGTTGGCGGGACGAAGGCTGGAAACACCATATATTTT
TRBD1,TRBJ1-4,NA,TRBV20-1,CSARDQGQGATNETLFF,TGCAGTGCTAGAGATCAGGGACAGGGGGCAACTAATGAAACACTGTTTTTT
NA,TRBJ2-3,NA,TRBV7-2,CASSLGGAGFTDTQYF,TGTGCCAGCAGCTTAGGGGGGGCGGGCTTCACAGATACGCAGTATTTT
NA,TRBJ1-6,NA,TRBV28,CASLSSYNSPLHF,TGTGCCAGCTTGAGCTCCTATAATTCACCCCTCCACTTT
NA,TRBJ2-3,NA,TRBV12-3/TRBV12-4,CASSPDVSDTQYF,TGTGCCAGTTCCCCGGACGTCTCAGATACGCAGTATTTT
NA,TRBJ2-1,NA,TRBV20-1,CSAPWGVEQFF,TGCAGTGCTCCCTGGGGGGTTGAGCAGTTCTTC
NA,TRBJ1-4,NA,TRBV27,CASSSYRVNEKLFF,TGTGCCAGCAGTTCATACAGGGTTAATGAAAAACTGTTTTTT
NA,TRBJ2-7,few,TRBV6-6,CASSYERIYEQYF,TGTGCCAGCAGTTACGAACGGATATACGAGCAGTACTTC
NA,TRBJ2-2,NA,TRBV6-6,CASSYIEGVSSGELFF,TGTGCCAGCAGTTACATCGAGGGAGTATCGTCCGGGGAGCTGTTTTTT
NA,TRBJ1-3,NA,TRBV28,CASSLSHRGNTIYF,TGTGCCAGCAGTTTGTCCCACAGGGGAAACACCATATATTTT
NA,TRBJ2-5,NA,TRBV7-9,CASPLPQGFQETQYF,TGTGCCAGCCCCCTACCCCAGGGCTTCCAAGAGACCCAGTACTTC
TRBD2,TRBJ2-3,NA,TRBV5-5,CASSPATSGRLFTDTQYF,TGTGCCAGCAGCCCGGCAACTAGCGGGAGATTATTCACAGATACGCAGTATTTT
TRBD2,TRBJ2-1,NA,TRBV14,CASSPLAEVNEQFF,TGTGCCAGCAGCCCGCTAGCGGAGGTCAATGAGCAGTTCTTC
NA,TRBJ2-4,NA,TRBV12-5,CASGEKTVAKNIQYF,TGTGCTAGTGGTGAAAAGACGGTAGCCAAAAACATTCAGTACTTC
NA,TRBJ2-7,NA,TRBV28,CASSLGLEGYEQYF,TGTGCCAGCAGTTTAGGTTTAGAGGGCTACGAGCAGTACTTC